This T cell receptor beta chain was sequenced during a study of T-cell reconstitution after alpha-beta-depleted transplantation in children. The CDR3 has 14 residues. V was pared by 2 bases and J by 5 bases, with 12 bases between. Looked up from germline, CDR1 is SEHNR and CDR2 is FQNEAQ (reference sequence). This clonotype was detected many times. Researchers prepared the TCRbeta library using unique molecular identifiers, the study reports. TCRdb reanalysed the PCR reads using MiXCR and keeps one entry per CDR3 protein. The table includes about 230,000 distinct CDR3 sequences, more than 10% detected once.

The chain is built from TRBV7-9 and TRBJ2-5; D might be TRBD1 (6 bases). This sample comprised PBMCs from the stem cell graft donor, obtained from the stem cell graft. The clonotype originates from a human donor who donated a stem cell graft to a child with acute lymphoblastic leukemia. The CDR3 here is CASSLTQGHETQYF. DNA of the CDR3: TGTGCCAGCAGCTTAACCCAGGGGCACGAGACCCAGTACTTC. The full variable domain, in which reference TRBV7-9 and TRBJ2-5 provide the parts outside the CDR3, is DTGVSQNPRHKITKRGQNVTFRCDPISEHNRLYWYRQTLGQGPEFLTYFQNEAQLEKSRLLSDRFSAERPKGSFSTLEIQRTEQGDSAMYLCASSLTQGHETQYFGPGTRLLVL.